In this sample, the clone carrying this T cell receptor (beta chain) is medium-sized. The sample is drawn from a study of blood T cell repertoires in COVID-19. Background on the study: Material from acute and convalescent COVID-19 was sourced from the United States, Italy and Spain. PBMCs, B-cell-depleted T cells, or T cells provided the cDNA or gDNA that made up the material.

This CDR3 has 12 residues. The germline V gene encodes CDR1 SEHNR and CDR2 FQNEAQ (reference sequence). With 6 bases removed from V and 4 bases from J, the gap between germline ends came to 9 bases. The authors' processing: Counts of nucleated cells, estimated from reference gene primer amplification, were obtained. TCRdb keeps only in-frame clones here, not all; method: immunoSEQ multiplex PCR. That table supplies the V and J calls and clone size; D and trimming were determined from the DNA. The repertoire holds some 43,000 clones, with 70% to 85% as singletons. The chain recombines TRBV7-9 with TRBJ2-5; D remains unclear. Sequencing was performed on peripheral blood. This TCR was sampled from a man aged 50-60 years with active COVID-19. CDR3 nucleotide sequence: TGTGCCAGCAGATCACCAGGAGAGACCCAGTACTTC. It encodes CASRSPGETQYF.